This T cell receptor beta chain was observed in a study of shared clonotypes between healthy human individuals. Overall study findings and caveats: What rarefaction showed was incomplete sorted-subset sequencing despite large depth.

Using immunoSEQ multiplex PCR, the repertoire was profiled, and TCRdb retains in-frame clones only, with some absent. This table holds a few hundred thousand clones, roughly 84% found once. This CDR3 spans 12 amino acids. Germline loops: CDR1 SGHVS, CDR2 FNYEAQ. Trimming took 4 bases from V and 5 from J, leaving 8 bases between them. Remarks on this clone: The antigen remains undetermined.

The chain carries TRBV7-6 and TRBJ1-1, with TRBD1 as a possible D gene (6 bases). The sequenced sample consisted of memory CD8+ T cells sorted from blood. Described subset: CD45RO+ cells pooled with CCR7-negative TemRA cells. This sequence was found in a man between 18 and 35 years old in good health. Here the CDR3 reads CASSSQGTEAFF. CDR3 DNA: TGTGCCAGCAGCTCCCAGGGGACTGAAGCTTTCTTT.